The T cell receptor (beta chain) described here comes from a study of PD-L1 blockade in urothelial cancer. Spike-ins of synthetic TCR analog templates went into each PCR. TCRdb keeps only in-frame clones here, not all; method: immunoSEQ multiplex PCR. The sample includes approximately 39,000 clones, around 88% of them seen just once. The sequence was obtained from a man in his fifties or sixties with urothelial cancer. Sequenced here: PBMCs, sampled around atezolizumab (anti-PD-L1) treatment.

The chain's CDR3 is CASSIENGLYEQYF. The CDR3 region has the DNA TGTGCCAGTAGTATAGAGAACGGACTTTACGAGCAGTACTTC. The chain combines TRBV19 with TRBJ2-7, with D possibly being TRBD2 (5 bases). The germline CDR1 and CDR2 sequences are LNHDA and SQIVND (reference sequence). Trimming shortened V by 0 bases and J by 4 bases, and 10 bases separated the two germline ends. This CDR3 has 14 amino acids.